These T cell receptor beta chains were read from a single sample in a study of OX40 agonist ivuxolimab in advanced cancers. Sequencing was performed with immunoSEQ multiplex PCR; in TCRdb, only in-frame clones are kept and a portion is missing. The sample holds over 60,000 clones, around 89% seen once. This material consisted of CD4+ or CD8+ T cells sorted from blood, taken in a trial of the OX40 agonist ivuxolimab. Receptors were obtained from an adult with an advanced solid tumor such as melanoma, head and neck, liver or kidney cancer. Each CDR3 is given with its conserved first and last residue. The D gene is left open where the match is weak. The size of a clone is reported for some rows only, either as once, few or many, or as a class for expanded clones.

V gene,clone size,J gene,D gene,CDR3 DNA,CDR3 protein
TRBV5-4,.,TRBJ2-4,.,TGTGCCAGCAGCCCATCGGCTAAAGATTTAGCCAAAAACATTCAGTACTTC,CASSPSAKDLAKNIQYF
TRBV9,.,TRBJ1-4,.,TGTGCCAGCAGCGTAGAGTCCGGGGGAGGCTTTGAAAAACTGTTTTTT,CASSVESGGGFEKLFF
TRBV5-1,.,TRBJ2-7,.,TGCGCCAGCAGCTTGGACGGGACCAGCTCCTACGAGCAGTACTTC,CASSLDGTSSYEQYF
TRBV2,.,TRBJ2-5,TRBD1,TGTGCCAGCAGTGACAGGGGGCTAAACGGAGAGACCCAGTACTTC,CASSDRGLNGETQYF
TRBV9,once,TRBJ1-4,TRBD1,TGTGCCAGCAGCGTAGGCGGTTCGACAGGGCATAATGAAAAACTGTTTTTT,CASSVGGSTGHNEKLFF
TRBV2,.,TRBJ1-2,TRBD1,TGTGCCAGCAGACTGACAGGGGACTCCTATGGCTACACCTTC,CASRLTGDSYGYTF
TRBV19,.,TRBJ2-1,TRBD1,TGTGCCAGTAGTCGGACAGGGAATGAGCAGTTCTTC,CASSRTGNEQFF
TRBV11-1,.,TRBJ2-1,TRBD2,TGTGCCAGCAGCTTAGGGGCGACTAGCGGCATGCAGTTCTTC,CASSLGATSGMQFF
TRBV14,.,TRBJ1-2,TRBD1,TGTGCCAGCAGCCCCCAAGTAGGGGGCGGCTATGGCTACACCTTC,CASSPQVGGGYGYTF
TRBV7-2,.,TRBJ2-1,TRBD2,TGTGCCAGCAGCTTAGCGGGAGCGGGAGGCTTGGGGGAGCAGTTCTTC,CASSLAGAGGLGEQFF
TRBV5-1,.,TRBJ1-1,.,TGCGCCAGCCGATCGAGGACAGACAAGAACACTGAAGCTTTCTTT,CASRSRTDKNTEAFF
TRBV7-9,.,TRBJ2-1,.,TGTGCCAGCAGCTTAGCGGGAGTCCAGGAGCAGTTCTTC,CASSLAGVQEQFF
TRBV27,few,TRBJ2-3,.,TGTGCCAGCAGTTTATCTCGCACAGATACGCAGTATTTT,CASSLSRTDTQYF
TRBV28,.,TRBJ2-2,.,TGTGCCAGCCGGGGGGGACAGCACCCCACCGGGGAGCTGTTTTTT,CASRGGQHPTGELFF
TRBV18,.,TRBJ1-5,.,TGTGCCAGCTCACCGGACGTCTTTCAGCCCCAGCATTTT,CASSPDVFQPQHF
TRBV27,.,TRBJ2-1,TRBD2,TGTGCCAGCAGTCCAATAGCGGGGGGGCTATACAATGAGCAGTTCTTC,CASSPIAGGLYNEQFF
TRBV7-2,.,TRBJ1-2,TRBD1,TGTGCCAGCAGCTCCGGACAGGGAATATATGGCTACACCTTC,CASSSGQGIYGYTF
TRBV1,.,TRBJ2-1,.,TGCACCAGCAGCCAACCGACTGTGGTCCTCTGGGATACAGATGAGCAGTTCTTC,CTSSQPTVVLWDTDEQFF
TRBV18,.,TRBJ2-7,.,TGTGCCAGCTCACCAAACGACCTACAACGCGAGCAGTACTTC,CASSPNDLQREQYF
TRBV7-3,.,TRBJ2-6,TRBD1,TGTGCCAGCAGCCCCCTGCCGGGACAGGGATTCTCTGGGGCCAACGTCCTGACTTTC,CASSPLPGQGFSGANVLTF
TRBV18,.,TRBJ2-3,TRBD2,TGTGCCAGCTCACCAGGACTAGCGGGAGTAGGTGCAGATACGCAGTATTTT,CASSPGLAGVGADTQYF
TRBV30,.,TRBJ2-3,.,TGTGCCTGGTTAGGAGGTAACACAGATACGCAGTATTTT,CAWLGGNTDTQYF
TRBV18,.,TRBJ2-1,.,TGTGCCAGCTCACCGGGGGGCCTTATTTCCAATGAGCAGTTCTTC,CASSPGGLISNEQFF
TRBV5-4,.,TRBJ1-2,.,TGTGCCACACGCGGCACCGGCTACACCTTC,CATRGTGYTF
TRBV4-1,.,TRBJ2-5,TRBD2,TGCGCCAGCAGCCAACCTGGACTAGCGGAGACCCAGTACTTC,CASSQPGLAETQYF
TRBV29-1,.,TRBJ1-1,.,TGCAGCGTTGAGAGATCTTCGAACACTGAAGCTTTCTTT,CSVERSSNTEAFF
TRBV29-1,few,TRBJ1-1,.,TGCAGCGTTGAAGAGCCTGGCCGGACTGAAGCTTTCTTT,CSVEEPGRTEAFF
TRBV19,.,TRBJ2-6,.,TGTGCCAGTGTACAGGACTCTGGGGCCAACGTCCTGACTTTC,CASVQDSGANVLTF
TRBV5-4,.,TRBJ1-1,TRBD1,TGTGCCAGCAGCTTGGACAGGGGGGTAGGAACTGAAGCTTTCTTT,CASSLDRGVGTEAFF
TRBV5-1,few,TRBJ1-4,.,TGCGCCAGCAGCTTGCGGACAGCAACTAATGAAAAACTGTTTTTT,CASSLRTATNEKLFF
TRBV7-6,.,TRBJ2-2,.,TGTGCCAGCAGCTTAGCGGCTAACACCGGGGAGCTGTTTTTT,CASSLAANTGELFF
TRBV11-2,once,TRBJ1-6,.,TGTGCCAGCAGCGGCCTGAATAATTCACCCCTCCACTTT,CASSGLNNSPLHF
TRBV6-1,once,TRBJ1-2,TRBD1,TGTGCCAGCACGTCAGGGGGCGGTTATGGCTACACCTTC,CASTSGGGYGYTF
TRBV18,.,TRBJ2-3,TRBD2,TGTGCCAGCTCACCAAAAGGACTAGCGGGGACAGATACGCAGTATTTT,CASSPKGLAGTDTQYF
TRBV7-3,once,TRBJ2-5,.,TGTGCCAGCAGCTCCCAGGGGTTGGGTGAGACCCAGTACTTC,CASSSQGLGETQYF
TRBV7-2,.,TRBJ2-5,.,TGTGCCAGCAGCCTACTCAAGGACTGGGGAGGGACCCAGTACTTC,CASSLLKDWGGTQYF
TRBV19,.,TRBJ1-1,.,TGTGCCAGTAGGGGTAGTGGGGCTAACACTGAAGCTTTCTTT,CASRGSGANTEAFF
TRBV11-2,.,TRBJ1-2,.,TGTGCCAGCAGCTTAGATCGTGGGTCTAACTATGGCTACACCTTC,CASSLDRGSNYGYTF
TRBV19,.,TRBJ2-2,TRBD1,TGTGCCAGTAGTTTCACAGGGGATTCCGGGGAGCTGTTTTTT,CASSFTGDSGELFF
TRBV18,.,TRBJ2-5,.,TGTGCCAGCTCACCACCAGTAAATCTCGGGGAGACCCAGTACTTC,CASSPPVNLGETQYF
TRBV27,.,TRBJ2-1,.,TGTGCCAGCAGTTTATCGGCGGGCCGGTACAATGAGCAGTTCTTC,CASSLSAGRYNEQFF
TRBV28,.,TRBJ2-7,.,TGTGCCAGCAGTTTATTTTGGAGTGATTCCTACGAGCAGTACTTC,CASSLFWSDSYEQYF
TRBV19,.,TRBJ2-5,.,TGTGCCAGTAGTATAGGTCCTCTTTCTGGGGAGACCCAGTACTTC,CASSIGPLSGETQYF
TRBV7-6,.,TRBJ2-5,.,TGTGCCAGCAGCTTCGAACCACAAGAGACCCAGTACTTC,CASSFEPQETQYF
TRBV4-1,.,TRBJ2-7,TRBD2,TGCGCCAGCAGCCAAGGACCGGGACTAGGGGGGTACGAGCAGTACTTC,CASSQGPGLGGYEQYF
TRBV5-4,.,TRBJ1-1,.,TGTGCCAGCAGCGCGTACTCTAGGACAGCTCGGAACACTGAAGCTTTCTTT,CASSAYSRTARNTEAFF
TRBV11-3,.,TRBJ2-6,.,TGTGCCAGCAGCTACGTGGGGGCAACTGGGGCCAACGTCCTGACTTTC,CASSYVGATGANVLTF
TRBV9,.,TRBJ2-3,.,TGTGCCAGCAGCATAAGGGCTAGCTACACAGATACGCAGTATTTT,CASSIRASYTDTQYF
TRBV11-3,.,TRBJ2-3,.,TGTGCCAGCAGCTTAGGGGTCCGGGAAGGAGATACGCAGTATTTT,CASSLGVREGDTQYF
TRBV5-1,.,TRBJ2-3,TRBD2,TGCGCCAGCGAGGCGGGAGGACGGAGCACAGATACGCAGTATTTT,CASEAGGRSTDTQYF
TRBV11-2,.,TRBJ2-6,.,TGTGCCAGCAGCTCAAGTTTCTCTGGGGCCAACGTCCTGACTTTC,CASSSSFSGANVLTF
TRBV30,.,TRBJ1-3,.,TGTGCCAGTGGATCGTATCCGGGAAACACCATATATTTT,CASGSYPGNTIYF